One sample yielded the 10 T cell receptor beta chains listed below, sequenced in a study of regulatory T cells in long-lasting Graves disease. Documented time point: persistent/refractory GD, antithyroid drugs over 5 years with positive TRAb. From RNA extracted from PBMCs, the TCR library was made. Building of the TCR beta libraries involved iRepertoire HTBI primers and Arm-PCR of CDR3 regions. TCRdb reanalysed the multiplex PCR reads using MiXCR and keeps one entry per CDR3 protein. The table records fewer than 450,000 distinct CDR3 sequences, 23% of them present only once. The source material was peripheral blood mononuclear cells (PBMCs), sampled when the disease was refractory, from a patient treated with antithyroid drugs. These receptors were obtained from a female donor with Graves disease.

This clonotype showed up many times. The chain combines TRBV20-1 with TRBJ1-5, with D possibly being TRBD1 (5 bases). The CDR3 covers 14 residues. Per the germline V gene, CDR1 is DFQATT and CDR2 is SNEGSKA (reference sequence). Trimming pared 6 bases from V and 4 bases from J, leaving 16 bases between. The CDR3 DNA sequence: TGCAGTGCCCGGACGGGACGGGAGAATCAGCCCCAGCATTTT. Encoded protein: CSARTGRENQPQHF.

This clonotype was detected ten times or more. The chain carries TRBV2 and TRBJ1-2; D might be TRBD1 (6 bases). Germline lookup yields CDR1 SNHLY and CDR2 FYNNEI. Deletions cut 8 bases from V and 4 bases from J, with 11 bases between. The CDR3 has 12 amino acids. The CDR3 nucleotides read TGTGCCAGCTGGGGACAATCCTATGGCTACACCTTC. Amino acid sequence: CASWGQSYGYTF.

Comment on this clonotype: It may be a read error: a sequence one base away is much more abundant. J is TRBJ1-5 and V is TRBV29-1; D unresolved. Per germline, CDR1 SQVTM and CDR2 ANQGSEA. This CDR3 is 13 amino acids long. Trimming shortened V by 4 bases and J by 5 bases, and 12 bases separated the two germline ends. CDR3 in amino acids: CSVVAGKDQPQHF. CDR3 bases: TGCAGCGTTGTAGCGGGTAAGGATCAGCCCCAGCATTTT.

With regard to this clonotype: A much larger clone sits a single nucleotide away, making a read error possible. The chain carries TRBV2 and TRBJ2-5; D may correspond to TRBD1 or TRBD2 (5 bases each). The CDR3 is made up of 13 amino acids. V dropped 6 bases and J dropped 1 base, with 9 bases sitting between them. Looked up from germline, CDR1 is SNHLY and CDR2 is FYNNEI. The CDR3 here is CASRAGTQETQYF. In nucleotides, the CDR3 is TGTGCCAGCAGAGCCGGGACCCAAGAGACCCAGTACTTC.

V usage is TRBV29-1 and J usage is TRBJ2-5; D gene unclear. Germline assignment: CDR1 SQVTM and CDR2 ANQGSEA. CDR3 length equals 15 residues. The germline V and J ends were trimmed by 4 bases and 7 bases, with 22 bases remaining between them. The DNA of the CDR3 is TGCAGCGTTGGTTCGCAGCCCACAAACGGGCGGACCCAGTACTTC. Residues: CSVGSQPTNGRTQYF.

A remark on this clonotype: A read error may produce the germline difference seen at one junction end. The chain employs TRBV9 and TRBJ2-2; tentative D call: TRBD2 (6 bases). The CDR3 is 16 residues long. Germline V gene data show CDR1 as SGDLS and CDR2 as YYNGEE. The CDR3 sequence is CASSESGLMNSGELFF. DNA of the CDR3: TGTGCCAGCAGCGAATCGGGACTCATGAACTCCGGGGAGCTGTTTTTT.

This clonotype has a single count. V is TRBV9 and J is TRBJ1-2; possibly TRBD1 for D (6 bases). Trimming left V 0 bases short and J 6 bases short, with 18 bases between. The germline gives CDR1 SGDLS, CDR2 YYNGEE. There are 16 residues in the CDR3. CDR3 loop: CASSVVTMAGADGYTF. In DNA, the CDR3 is TGTGCCAGCAGCGTAGTCACCATGGCAGGGGCGGATGGCTACACCTTC.

This clonotype was observed at least ten times. The CDR3 DNA reads as TGTGCCAGCAGAACCACAGGGTTGGGCTATGGCTACACCTTC. Its protein product is CASRTTGLGYGYTF. V is TRBV6-1 and J is TRBJ1-2; D might be TRBD1 (6 bases). The germline gives CDR1 MNHNS, CDR2 SASEGT. V was clipped by 6 bases and J by 4 bases, with 15 bases between them. This CDR3 contains 14 residues.

This clonotype was recorded at least ten times. This sequence joins TRBV7-8 and TRBJ1-1, with D uncertain. Germline V gene sequence: CDR1 SGHVS, CDR2 FQNEAQ. The CDR3 consists of 15 residues. Trimming stripped 0 bases from V and 0 bases from J, with 8 bases between. Here the CDR3 DNA reads TGTGCCAGCAGCTTAGCAATGGGAGTGAACACTGAAGCTTTCTTT. It is translated as CASSLAMGVNTEAFF.

The rearrangement links TRBV12-3 or TRBV12-4 to TRBJ2-1; tentatively, D is TRBD1 (5 bases). The V gene lost 7 bases and the J gene lost 9 bases, with 22 bases spanning the gap. The CDR3 runs to 15 residues. The CDR3 coding sequence is TGTGCCAGCACCTTGGGGCAGGGCCCTTTCAGTGAGCAGTTCTTC. It translates to CASTLGQGPFSEQFF.